This T cell receptor beta chain was profiled in a study of T cell responses to AZD1222 COVID-19 vaccine. Germline V gives CDR1 PRHDT, CDR2 FYEKMQ (reference sequence). This CDR3 has 13 residues. V shed 5 bases and J shed 4 bases, with 9 bases lying between them. TCRdb keeps only in-frame clones here, not all; method: immunoSEQ multiplex PCR. The data contain around 140,000 clones, around 92% of them singletons. This receptor was taken from an adult who received the AZD1222 COVID-19 vaccine. The sequencing used peripheral blood, collected 28 days after the second AZD1222 dose. J is TRBJ2-1 and V is TRBV13; D ambiguous. The CDR3 loop is CASSLPEYNEQFF. The CDR3 DNA is TGTGCCAGCAGCCTCCCGGAGTACAATGAGCAGTTCTTC. The full variable domain, in which reference TRBV13 and TRBJ2-1 provide the parts outside the CDR3, is AAGVIQSPRHLIKEKRETATLKCYPIPRHDTVYWYQQGPGQDPQFLISFYEKMQSDKGSIPDRFSAQQFSDYHSELNMSSLELGDSALYFCASSLPEYNEQFFGPGTRLTVL.